A single TCR beta chain is shown here with its context. Its recognized antigen is unknown. Per-base qualities were not stored, and no clone one base away is much larger. The data originate from a study of cytomegalovirus exposure and HLA in healthy donors (dated by TCRdb to between 2016 and 2019). Looking at the study overall: In an earlier analysis of some 550 of the donors, around 290 Gb of sequence data and roughly 100 million unique TCR beta sequences from about 179 million T cells were reported. To study patterns of TCR occurrence, a later analysis re-analyzed previously published TCR beta repertoires from 500 to 850 donors and added high-resolution HLA genotyping. All discovery cohort repertoires had been generated using a single sequencing platform. Several DR-DQ haplotypes were treated as single units for association and clustering because of strong linkage in the cohort. The study was designed to test whether signatures of past pathogen exposure could be identified by cataloging public T cell receptors. Rather than drawing on any new phenotypic data, the later analysis identified candidate immune exposures from TCR beta sequences and the way those sequences occurred across donors. Typing coverage varied by locus: about 629-640 donors for A, B, C, DRB1 and DQB1; about 520 for DQA1; about 600 for DPA1; approximately 470 for DPB1. Donor age, sex, ethnicity and CMV serostatus were collected together with the repertoire data. Besides the first cohort of around 700 subjects, a separate validation cohort made up of some 110 different subjects was used. Around 330 gigabases of sequencing data and around 80 million unique TCR sequences made up an early release that covered several hundred HLA-typed donors. Both class I and class II loci were covered by HLA typing, at four-digit resolution. Among some 400 genotyped donors of the cohort, an average of roughly 230,000 unique TCR beta nucleotide sequences was sequenced per donor, of which about 18% were non-productive. In an earlier analysis of 500 to 650 of the donors, high-throughput TCR beta sequencing was used to judge whether each TCR beta V gene segment behaved as functional or pseudogenic. The genetic ancestry cluster associated with self-reported Caucasian donors included 81% of the roughly 400 genotyped donors. The study used immunosequencing to profile the T cell repertoires of approximately 640 subjects and linked those repertoires to cytomegalovirus serostatus. To predict cytomegalovirus infection status, the study combined high-throughput TCR immunosequencing, statistical association of individual TCRs with disease status, and machine learning. In a later genetic analysis, genome-wide SNP genotypes for about three fifths of the roughly 670 donors were used, and that subset was treated as a discovery cohort.

Based on the germline V gene (reference sequence), the CDR1 and CDR2 sequences are LNHNV and YYDKDF. Clipping removes 1 base from V and 6 bases from J, with 6 as the unmatched junction base count. The CDR3 sequence holds 15 residues, the cysteine and phenylalanine included. Only the CDR3 region is kept as DNA, spanning 45 bases read in frame from base 1. General study outcomes and caveats: Most TCR sequences were seen in very few donors, while some public TCRs were found in many individuals. Roughly uniform sequencing depth across donors was assumed in presence/absence analyses, although this assumption may not hold. In a later analysis, HLA-associated TCR beta chains were found to be more clonally expanded and to have lower generation probabilities than equally common non-associated chains. Because some donors lacked HLA typing at each locus, the association tests relied only on the typed subset. Because counts were too low, roughly 18 rarely observed V segments, including chromosome 9 orphons, were left out of the earlier analysis of roughly 600 of the donors. The cohort was sequenced for TCR beta chains only, and without alpha or paired-chain data the features that could be detected were limited. For the cohort, immune exposure information was limited to CMV serostatus. In a later analysis, most CMV-associated TCR beta chains were found to appear HLA-restricted, with HLA associations seemingly driven largely by CMV exposure. A later analysis associated approximately 17,000 TCR beta sequences with specific HLA alleles at a false discovery rate of 0.05. In an earlier analysis of more than 450 of the donors, most TCR beta V segments were observed in productive rearrangements about 90% or about 30% of the time, broadly matching IMGT annotations. A further reported finding was that TCR beta sequences accurately predicted the HLA-A and HLA-B alleles for most subjects in the first cohort. The classifier was reported to diagnose cytomegalovirus status with high specificity and sensitivity in both the original cohort and the validation cohort. Some IMGT-functional V segments, including TRBV6-2 and TRBV6-3, could not be told apart with the 87-base-pair reads, so those segments were excluded. A total of 164 TCR beta chains were listed by the study as associated with cytomegalovirus. A group of highly shared sequence variants was considered likely to be a technical artifact of the sequencing pipeline. According to the authors, the approach could potentially be generalized to other disease states and immunological phenotypes. Strong co-occurrence of HLA alleles, especially DR and DQ, made assigning TCR associations to individual alleles difficult. According to a later genetic analysis, donors in an Asian-associated ancestry cluster had fewer N-insertions in productive TCRs than the approximately 670-donor mean. According to a later analysis, TCR association rates differed among HLA loci, with DRB1 alleles showing the most associated TCRs and HLA-C alleles showing the fewest. Several of the top co-occurrence clusters appeared to be linked to parvovirus B19, influenza, CMV and Epstein-Barr virus, according to a later analysis. Three of the identified cytomegalovirus-associated TCR beta chains were confirmed in vitro to be specific for cytomegalovirus antigens. Correlated functional status among segregating V segments might be attributable to linkage disequilibrium, but an unknown experimental factor could not be ruled out. V-gene and J-gene trimming of TCR beta chains was associated with a missense DCLRE1C variant in a later genetic analysis, and the association was replicated in an independent cohort.

Library preparation employed the immunoSEQ multiplex PCR assay. For the multiplex PCR, a mixture combining 60 forward primers for TCR Vbeta segments and 13 reverse primers for TCR Jbeta segments was used. The CDR3 region of rearranged TCR beta genes was amplified from genomic DNA with a multiplex PCR assay. The Illumina HiSeq System was used to sequence the amplified TCR beta libraries as 87-base-pair reads. In the paper's pipeline: In a later analysis, roughly 80 million unique TCR beta chains were counted across the 500 to 700 repertoires, and around 11 million of these chains were shared by at least two donors. To remove PCR and sequencing errors, raw reads were error-corrected and collapsed into unique sequences using a nearest-neighbor algorithm that merged closely related sequences. V, D and J gene segments were assigned by aligning CDR3 sequences to IMGT reference sequences. For a sequence to be retained, a match of at least six nucleotides to both a V gene segment and a J gene segment was required. Rearrangements were called productive when the CDR3 lacked stop codons and stayed in frame with V and J; all others were non-productive. CDR3 was defined according to IMGT convention as the region running from the second conserved V-encoded cysteine to the conserved J-encoded phenylalanine. Sequences without an unambiguous match to a single V gene segment were excluded from the earlier analysis of a few hundred of the donors. In an earlier analysis of a few hundred of the donors, V segments were called functional above 56.7% productive rearrangements and were called segregating when the between-donor standard deviation exceeded 5%. A statistical classification framework was built for diagnosing cytomegalovirus status from the catalog of TCR beta chain sequences. V and J gene assignment, in a later analysis, came from comparing TCR nucleotide sequences with IMGT/GENE-DB human TR gene sequences. A later analysis assigned CDR3 sequences and most-parsimonious VDJ recombination scenarios with the TCRdist pipeline. In a later analysis, every TCR beta chain was defined by the combination of its CDR3 amino acid sequence and its V-gene family, and reads without a unique V-gene family were dropped. A later analysis removed several hundred highly shared, low-generation-probability nucleotide sequences to deal with suspected cross-contamination and a sequencing artifact. For each public chain, a later analysis derived a clonal expansion index from normalized ranks of inferred template counts within each repertoire. In a later analysis, generation probabilities were computed with a VDJ recombination model fitted to out-of-frame rearrangements, and the resulting probabilities were checked against IGoR. In a later analysis, hypergeometric tests were used to score TCR-TCR, TCR-HLA and TCR-CMV co-occurrence, with a repertoire-size bias correction applied to TCR pairs. False discovery rates were estimated in a later analysis by permuting HLA or CMV assignments 20 times. In a later analysis, co-occurring TCRs were grouped using DBSCAN, and TCRdist sequence similarity was added for clustering within HLA-allele-positive subsets. Repertoires with fewer than 30,000 or more than 120,000 public chains were left out of co-occurrence clustering, as were several repertoires with anomalous nucleotide sharing. The table was pulled from immuneACCESS by TCRdb, which kept in-frame rearrangements only. Such tables lose some clones; where checked, under half of the loss comes from unresolved V genes, and the rest has no known cause. From that table come the V and J calls and clone size; the DNA was used to work out D and trimming. The sample table contains about 140,000 clones; only one count was recorded for 75% to 85% of them. The leading ten clones occupy about 2.4% of the sample.

The cohort comprised approximately 700 healthy bone marrow donors. All cohort members were sampled while nominally healthy, although unrecorded immune exposures were likely present. The donor was CMV seropositive and belonged to the group of about 290 seropositive cohort members. Every donor gave a peripheral blood sample, and the peripheral blood mononuclear cells from that sample were used for TCR beta sequencing. Genomic DNA was extracted from the blood cell samples with the Qiagen DNeasy Blood Extraction Kit. The source is a woman aged 18-35 years in good health and CMV-seropositive. The sequence joins TRBV15 to TRBJ1-5; 7 nucleotides in the junction match TRBD1. The sequenced material came from PBMCs. The CDR3 reads CATSRVMAGGQPQHF. In nucleotides, the sequence is TGTGCCACCAGCAGAGTTATGGCAGGGGGTCAGCCCCAGCATTTT. With the portions outside the CDR3 filled from the reference TRBV15 and TRBJ1-5 genes, the complete variable region becomes DAMVIQNPRYQVTQFGKPVTLSCSQTLNHNVMYWYQQKSSQAPKLLFHYYDKDFNNEADTPDNFQSRRPNTSFCFLDIRSPGLGDTAMYLCATSRVMAGGQPQHFGDGTRLSIL.